This T cell receptor (beta chain) comes out of a study of blood T cell repertoires in COVID-19. Germline CDR1 MNHNS, CDR2 SASEGT. Between the trimmed V and J ends, which lost 1 base and 5 bases, there was a span of 12 bases. The CDR3 has 15 amino acids. Repertoires were generated with immunoSEQ multiplex PCR, while TCRdb's copy carries only in-frame clones and drops some. The sample holds 130,000 to 150,000 clones, roughly nine tenths seen once. The genes are TRBV6-1 and TRBJ2-1, with a tentative D call TRBD2 (6 bases). The clonotype comes from a woman in her fifties or sixties with active COVID-19. The sequencing input was peripheral blood. In nucleotides, the CDR3 is TGTGCCAGCAGTGAAGGATTTGGAGGGAACAATGAGCAGTTCTTC. Encoded protein: CASSEGFGGNNEQFF.